This TCR beta chain comes out of a study of cytomegalovirus exposure and HLA in healthy donors. Primers: 60 Vbeta forward and 13 Jbeta reverse. Here immunoSEQ multiplex PCR was the method, and the copy in TCRdb shows in-frame clones only, minus some. The table has about 130,000 clones, 75% to 90% seen once. Of note for this clone: Its specificity is unknown.

The CDR3 runs to 15 residues. The germline CDR1 and CDR2 sequences are SGDLS and YYNGEE. V lost 3 bases and J lost 0, with 10 bases in between. General study points: A later analysis found most CMV-associated TCR beta chains apparently HLA-restricted.

The V gene is TRBV9, the J gene TRBJ1-3; D gene unclear. The sequence was collected from a man in his forties in good health and CMV-seronegative. The sample taken for sequencing was PBMCs. CDR3 amino acids: CASSARGDSGNTIYF. CDR3 in DNA: TGTGCCAGCAGCGCCCGGGGAGACTCTGGAAACACCATATATTTT.